This paragraph covers one TCR beta chain sequence. As yet, its antigen is unknown. The data derive from a study of PD-1 blockade in classical Hodgkin lymphoma. Time point denoted: newly diagnosed, previously untreated cHL patient sample. The authors compared against newly diagnosed, untreated classical Hodgkin lymphoma PBMCs. Assay used: immunoSEQ multiplex PCR; TCRdb lists only in-frame clones, some missing. The sample has tens of thousands of clones, roughly 90% seen once. The study, taken as a whole, reports: Baseline TCR diversity was reportedly lower in newly diagnosed patients than healthy donors.

The source material was peripheral blood mononuclear cells (PBMCs). The sequence was collected from a human donor with classical Hodgkin lymphoma.

CDR3 nucleotides: TGTGCCAGCAGCCCGCCTCATCAGGGGGGGGCCTACAATGAGCAGTTCTTC. Its translation is CASSPPHQGGAYNEQFF. The chain combines TRBV21-1 with TRBJ2-1. TRBV21-1 counts as a pseudogene. The CDR3 extends over 17 amino acids.